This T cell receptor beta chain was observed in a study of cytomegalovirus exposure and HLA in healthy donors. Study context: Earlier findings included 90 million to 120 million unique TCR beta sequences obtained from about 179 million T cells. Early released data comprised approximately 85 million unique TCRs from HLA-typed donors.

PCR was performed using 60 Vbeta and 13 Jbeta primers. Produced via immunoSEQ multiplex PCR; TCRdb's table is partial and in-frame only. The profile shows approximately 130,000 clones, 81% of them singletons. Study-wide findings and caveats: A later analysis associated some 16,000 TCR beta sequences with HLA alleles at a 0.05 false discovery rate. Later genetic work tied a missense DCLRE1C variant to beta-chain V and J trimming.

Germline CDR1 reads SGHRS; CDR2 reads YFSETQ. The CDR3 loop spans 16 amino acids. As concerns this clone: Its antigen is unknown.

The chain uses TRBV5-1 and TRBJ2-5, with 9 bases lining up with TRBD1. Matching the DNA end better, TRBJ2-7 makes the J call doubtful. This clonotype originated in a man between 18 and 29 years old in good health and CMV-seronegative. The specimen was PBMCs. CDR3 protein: CASSLETGGLTYEQYF. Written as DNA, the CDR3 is TGCGCCAGCAGCTTGGAGACAGGGGGTCTTACCTACGAGCAGTACTTC.